Below, 4 T cell receptor beta chains from the same sample are listed, as sequenced in a study of OX40 agonist ivuxolimab in advanced cancers. Generated by immunoSEQ multiplex PCR, the TCRdb table keeps only in-frame clones and is missing some. Seen here are about 72,000 clones, around 88% observed once, and the top ten hold approximately 0.86%. Sequencing used CD4+ or CD8+ T cells sorted from blood, obtained in a trial of the OX40 agonist ivuxolimab. These receptors all come from an adult with an advanced solid tumor such as melanoma, head and neck, liver or kidney cancer.

The J gene is TRBJ1-1, the V gene TRBV29-1, with D uncertain. Germline V gene sequence: CDR1 SQVTM, CDR2 ANQGSEA. Between the trimmed V and J ends, which lost 6 bases and 4 bases, there was a span of 18 bases. CDR3 length equals 14 residues. CDR3 DNA: TGCAGCGTCAGATGGGCCCCCTTGGGCACTGAAGCTTTCTTT. The encoded protein is CSVRWAPLGTEAFF.

The sample holds one count of this clone. The chain joins TRBV15 to TRBJ1-5; no clear D gene. The length of the CDR3 is 12 residues. V lost 2 bases, J lost 9 bases, and 8 bases lay in between. The germline V gene has CDR1 LNHNV and CDR2 YYDKDF (reference sequence). The chain's CDR3 is CATSRPMRPQHF. The CDR3 coding sequence is TGTGCCACCAGCAGACCAATGCGGCCCCAGCATTTT. The whole variable domain, filled in from reference TRBV15 and TRBJ1-5, reads DAMVIQNPRYQVTQFGKPVTLSCSQTLNHNVMYWYQQKSSQAPKLLFHYYDKDFNNEADTPDNFQSRRPNTSFCFLDIRSPGLGDTAMYLCATSRPMRPQHFGDGTRLSIL.

The rearrangement links TRBV18 to TRBJ1-5; 7 bases are shared with TRBD1. The V and J ends lost 2 bases and 5 bases, in that order; junction bases with no gene match: 0. Germline V gives CDR1 KGHSH, CDR2 LQKENI. The CDR3 runs to 13 residues. In DNA form, the CDR3 reads TGTGCCAGCTCACCAGGACAGGATCAGCCCCAGCATTTT. It codes for CASSPGQDQPQHF.

The V and J genes are TRBV4-3 and TRBJ2-7; a weak D match, TRBD2 (6 bases). The CDR3 has 13 amino acids. CDR1 LGHNA and CDR2 YSLEER come from the germline V gene. V was trimmed by 1 base and J by 4 bases, leaving 8 bases between them. CDR3 nucleotides: TGCGCCAGCAGCCAAGTTCGGGAGTACGAGCAGTACTTC. This sequence encodes CASSQVREYEQYF.